The sample holds a few counts of the clone carrying this T cell receptor beta chain. What it binds is unknown. Regions amplified from RNA transcripts were the TCR beta CDR3 regions. A set of HTBI primers served as the primers for a first-round RT-PCR of the TCR CDR3. Using its own MiXCR run on the multiplex PCR reads, TCRdb lists one record per CDR3 protein. The sample holds 300,000 to 350,000 distinct CDR3 sequences, 11% to 15% seen once. This CDR3 region has 11 residues. Germline V gives CDR1 KGHSH, CDR2 LQKENI. V lost 5 bases and J 5 bases, leaving 7 bases between the germline ends. The data are from a study of T cells in Graves' hyperthyroidism and ophthalmopathy. Hyperthyroidism of Graves' type that showed no ophthalmopathy progression within 18 months was stable. Cells are PBMCs isolated from around 10 ml of fresh blood. Overall study findings and caveats: Researchers report that a 13 V-J model separated ophthalmopathy from stable hyperthyroidism. In blood, most of the thyroid clonotypes expanded above 0.001 were also present.

Sequencing input: blood. The clonotype originates from a young woman with Graves' hyperthyroidism. The chain recombines TRBV18 with TRBJ2-7; D remains ambiguous. CDR3 sequence reads: CASSAVDEQYF. The CDR3 bases are TGTGCCAGCTCAGCTGTCGACGAGCAGTACTTC.